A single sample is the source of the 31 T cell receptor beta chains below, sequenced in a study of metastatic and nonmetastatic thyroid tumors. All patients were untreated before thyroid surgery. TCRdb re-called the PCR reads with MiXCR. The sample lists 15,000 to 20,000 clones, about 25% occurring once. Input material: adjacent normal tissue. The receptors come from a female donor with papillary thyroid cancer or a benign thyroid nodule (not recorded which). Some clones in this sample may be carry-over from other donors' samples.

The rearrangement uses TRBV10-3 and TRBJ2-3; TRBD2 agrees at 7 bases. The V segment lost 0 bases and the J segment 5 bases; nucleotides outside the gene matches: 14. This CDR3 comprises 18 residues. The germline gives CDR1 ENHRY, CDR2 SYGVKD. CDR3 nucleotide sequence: TGTGCCATCAGTGAGTCGAAATCCGGGCTAGCGGAGATAGATACGCAGTATTTT. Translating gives CAISESKSGLAEIDTQYF.

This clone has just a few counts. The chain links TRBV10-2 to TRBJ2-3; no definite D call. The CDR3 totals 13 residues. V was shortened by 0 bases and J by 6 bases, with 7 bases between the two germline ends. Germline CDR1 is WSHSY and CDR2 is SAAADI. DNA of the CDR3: TGCGCCAGCAGTGAGTCAAAGGAGGATACGCAGTATTTT. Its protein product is CASSESKEDTQYF.

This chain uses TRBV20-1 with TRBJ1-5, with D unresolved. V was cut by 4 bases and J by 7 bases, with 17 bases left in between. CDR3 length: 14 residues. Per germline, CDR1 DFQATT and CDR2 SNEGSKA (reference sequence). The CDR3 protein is CSAIEHKKRQPQHF. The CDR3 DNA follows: TGCAGTGCTATCGAACACAAAAAGAGACAGCCCCAGCATTTT.

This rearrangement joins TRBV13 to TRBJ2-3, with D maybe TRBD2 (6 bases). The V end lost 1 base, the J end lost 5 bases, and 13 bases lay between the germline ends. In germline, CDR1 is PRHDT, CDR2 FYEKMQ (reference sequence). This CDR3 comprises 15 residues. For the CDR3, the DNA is TGTGCCAGCAGCTTAGTGGCTAGCGCAGGAGATACGCAGTATTTT. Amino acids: CASSLVASAGDTQYF.

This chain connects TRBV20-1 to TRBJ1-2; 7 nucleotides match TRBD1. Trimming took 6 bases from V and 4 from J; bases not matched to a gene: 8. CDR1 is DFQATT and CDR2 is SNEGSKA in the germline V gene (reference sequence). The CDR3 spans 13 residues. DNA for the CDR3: TGCAGTGCAGAACTAGGGGGCGCCTATGGCTACACCTTC. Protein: CSAELGGAYGYTF.

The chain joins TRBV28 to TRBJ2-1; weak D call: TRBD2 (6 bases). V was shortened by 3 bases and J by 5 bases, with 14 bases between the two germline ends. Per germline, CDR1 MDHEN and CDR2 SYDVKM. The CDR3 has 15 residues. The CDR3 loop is CASSFPTSSHNEQFF. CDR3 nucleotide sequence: TGTGCCAGCAGTTTCCCGACTAGTTCGCACAATGAGCAGTTCTTC.

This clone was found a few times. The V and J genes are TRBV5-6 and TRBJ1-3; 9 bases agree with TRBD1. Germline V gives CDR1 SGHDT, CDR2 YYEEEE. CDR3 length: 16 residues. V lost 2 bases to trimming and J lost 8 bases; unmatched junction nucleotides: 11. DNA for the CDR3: TGTGCCAGCAGCTTCGGATCCGGGACAGGGAGGCACACCATATATTTT. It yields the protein CASSFGSGTGRHTIYF.

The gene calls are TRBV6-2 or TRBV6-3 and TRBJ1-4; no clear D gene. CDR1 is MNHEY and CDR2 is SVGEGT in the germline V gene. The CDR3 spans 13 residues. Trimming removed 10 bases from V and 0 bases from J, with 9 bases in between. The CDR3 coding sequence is TGTGCCACCCACTCTACAACTAATGAAAAACTGTTTTTT. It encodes CATHSTTNEKLFF.

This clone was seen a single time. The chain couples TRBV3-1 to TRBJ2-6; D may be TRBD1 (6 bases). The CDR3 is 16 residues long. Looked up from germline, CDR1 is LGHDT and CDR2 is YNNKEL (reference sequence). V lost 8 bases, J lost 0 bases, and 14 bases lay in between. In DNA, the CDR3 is TGTGCCAGCGGGGACACCCTCCGCTCTGGGGCCAACGTCCTGACTTTC. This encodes CASGDTLRSGANVLTF. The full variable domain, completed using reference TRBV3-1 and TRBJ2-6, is DTAVSQTPKYLVTQMGNDKSIKCEQNLGHDTMYWYKQDSKKFLKIMFSYNNKELIINETVPNRFSPKSPDKAHLNLHINSLELGDSAVYFCASGDTLRSGANVLTFGAGSRLTVL.

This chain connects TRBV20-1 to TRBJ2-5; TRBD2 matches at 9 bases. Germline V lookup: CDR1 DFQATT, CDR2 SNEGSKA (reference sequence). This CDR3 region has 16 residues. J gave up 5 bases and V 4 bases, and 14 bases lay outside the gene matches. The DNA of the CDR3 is TGCAGTGCTACCCGGGGTCTAGCGGGACTGAGGGAGACCCAGTACTTC. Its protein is CSATRGLAGLRETQYF.

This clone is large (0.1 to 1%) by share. CDR3 protein: CASSQTGGNEQFF. The CDR3 nucleotides read TGCGCCAGCAGCCAAACCGGGGGGAATGAGCAGTTCTTC. This chain connects TRBV4-1 to TRBJ2-1; 7 bases are shared with TRBD2. This CDR3 contains 13 residues. With 2 bases clipped from V and 7 bases from J, the junction kept 2 bases outside the gene matches. Germline V gene data show CDR1 as MGHRA and CDR2 as YSYEKL.

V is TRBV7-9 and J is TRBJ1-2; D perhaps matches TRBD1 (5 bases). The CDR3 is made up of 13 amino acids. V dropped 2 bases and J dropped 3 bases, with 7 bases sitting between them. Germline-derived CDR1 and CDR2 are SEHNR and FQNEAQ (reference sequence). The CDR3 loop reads CASSLQGYYGYTF. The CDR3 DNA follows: TGTGCCAGCAGCTTACAGGGATACTATGGCTACACCTTC.

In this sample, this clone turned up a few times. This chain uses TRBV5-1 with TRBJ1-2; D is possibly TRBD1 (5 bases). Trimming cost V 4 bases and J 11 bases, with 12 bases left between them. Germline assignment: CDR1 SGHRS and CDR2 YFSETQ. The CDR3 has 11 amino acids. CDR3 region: CASSDGAKYTF. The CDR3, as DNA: TGCGCCAGCAGCGACGGGGCGAAATACACCTTC.

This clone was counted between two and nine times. The CDR3 here is CASREQGRDEKLFF. In DNA form, the CDR3 reads TGTGCCAGCAGGGAACAGGGGAGGGATGAAAAACTGTTTTTT. The gene calls are TRBV2 and TRBJ1-4, with 7 bases fitting TRBD1. With 6 bases clipped from V and 6 bases from J, the junction kept 7 bases outside the gene matches. The CDR3 totals 14 residues. Germline-derived CDR1 and CDR2 are SNHLY and FYNNEI.

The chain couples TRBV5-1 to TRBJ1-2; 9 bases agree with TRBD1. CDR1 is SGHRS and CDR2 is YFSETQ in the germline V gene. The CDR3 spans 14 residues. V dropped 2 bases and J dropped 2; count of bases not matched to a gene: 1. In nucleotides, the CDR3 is TGCGCCAGCAGCTTCGGGACAGGGAACTATGGCTACACCTTC. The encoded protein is CASSFGTGNYGYTF. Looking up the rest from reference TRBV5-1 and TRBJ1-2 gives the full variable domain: KAGVTQTPRYLIKTRGQQVTLSCSPISGHRSVSWYQQTPGQGLQFLFEYFSETQRNKGNFPGRFSGRQFSNSRSEMNVSTLELGDSALYLCASSFGTGNYGYTFGSGTRLTVV.

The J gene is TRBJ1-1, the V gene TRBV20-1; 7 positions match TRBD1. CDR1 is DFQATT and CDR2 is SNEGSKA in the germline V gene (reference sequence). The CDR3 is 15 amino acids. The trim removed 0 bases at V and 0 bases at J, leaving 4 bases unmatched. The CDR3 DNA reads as TGCAGTGCTAGAGATGGGGGACAGTTGAACACTGAAGCTTTCTTT. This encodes CSARDGGQLNTEAFF.

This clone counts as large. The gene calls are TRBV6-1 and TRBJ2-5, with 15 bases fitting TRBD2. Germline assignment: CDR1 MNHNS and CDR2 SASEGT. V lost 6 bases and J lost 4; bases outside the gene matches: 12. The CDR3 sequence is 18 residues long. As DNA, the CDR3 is TGTGCCAGCAGAGAAACTGTCCCGGGACTAGCGGGAGGAGAGACCCAGTACTTC. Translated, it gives CASRETVPGLAGGETQYF.

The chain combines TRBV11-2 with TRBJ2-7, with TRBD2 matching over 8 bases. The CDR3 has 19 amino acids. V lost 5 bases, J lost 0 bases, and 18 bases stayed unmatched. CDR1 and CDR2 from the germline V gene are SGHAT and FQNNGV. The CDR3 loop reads CASSPDLTGGPRSSYEQYF. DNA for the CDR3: TGTGCCAGCAGCCCCGATCTGACGGGAGGGCCTCGGAGCTCCTACGAGCAGTACTTC.

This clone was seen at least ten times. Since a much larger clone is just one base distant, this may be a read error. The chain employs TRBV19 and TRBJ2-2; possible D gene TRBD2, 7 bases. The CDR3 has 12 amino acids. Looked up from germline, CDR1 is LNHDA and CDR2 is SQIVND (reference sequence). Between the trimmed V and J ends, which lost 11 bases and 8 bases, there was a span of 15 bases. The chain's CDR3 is CAVMGGGGELFF. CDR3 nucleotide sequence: TGTGCCGTAATGGGAGGGGGTGGGGAGCTGTTTTTT.

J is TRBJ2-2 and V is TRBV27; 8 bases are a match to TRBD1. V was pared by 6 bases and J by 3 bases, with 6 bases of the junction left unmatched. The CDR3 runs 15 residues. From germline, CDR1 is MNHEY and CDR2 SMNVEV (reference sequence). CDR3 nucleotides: TGTGCCAGCAGGCGCACAGGGGGTGACACCGGGGAGCTGTTTTTT. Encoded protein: CASRRTGGDTGELFF.

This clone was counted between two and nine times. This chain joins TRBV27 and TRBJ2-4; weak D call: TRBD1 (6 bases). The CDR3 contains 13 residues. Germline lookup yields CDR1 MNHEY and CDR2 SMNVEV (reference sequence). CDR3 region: CVTTGEGGNIQYF. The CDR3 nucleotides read TGTGTCACGACCGGGGAAGGGGGAAACATTCAGTACTTC.

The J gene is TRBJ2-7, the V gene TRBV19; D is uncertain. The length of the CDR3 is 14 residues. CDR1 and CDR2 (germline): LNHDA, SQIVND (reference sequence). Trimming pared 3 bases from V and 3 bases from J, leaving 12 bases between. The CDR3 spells CASSISAGFYEQYF. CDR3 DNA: TGTGCCAGTAGTATTAGTGCAGGCTTCTACGAGCAGTACTTC.

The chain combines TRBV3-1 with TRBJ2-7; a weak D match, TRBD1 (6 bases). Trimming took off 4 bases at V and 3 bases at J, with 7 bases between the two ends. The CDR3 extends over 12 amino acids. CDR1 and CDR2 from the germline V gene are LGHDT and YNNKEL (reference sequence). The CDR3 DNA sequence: TGTGCCAGCAGCCGGACAGACTACGAGCAGTACTTC. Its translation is CASSRTDYEQYF.

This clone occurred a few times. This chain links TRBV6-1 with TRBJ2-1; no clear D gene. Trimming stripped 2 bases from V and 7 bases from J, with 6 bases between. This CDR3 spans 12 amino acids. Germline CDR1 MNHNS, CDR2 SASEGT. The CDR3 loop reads CASSEQINEQFF. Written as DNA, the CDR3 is TGTGCCAGCAGTGAACAAATAAATGAGCAGTTCTTC.

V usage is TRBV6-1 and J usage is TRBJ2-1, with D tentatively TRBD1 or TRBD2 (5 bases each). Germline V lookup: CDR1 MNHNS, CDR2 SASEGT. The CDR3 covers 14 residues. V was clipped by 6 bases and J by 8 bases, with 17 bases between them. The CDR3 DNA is TGTGCCAGCAGACCGGGACGAGGTCCACATGAGCAGTTCTTC. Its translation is CASRPGRGPHEQFF.

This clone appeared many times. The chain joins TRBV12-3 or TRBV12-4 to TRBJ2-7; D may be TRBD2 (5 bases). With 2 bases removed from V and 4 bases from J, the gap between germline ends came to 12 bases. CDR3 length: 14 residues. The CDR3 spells CASSLRAPGYEQYF. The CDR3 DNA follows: TGTGCCAGCAGTTTACGAGCTCCGGGGTACGAGCAGTACTTC.

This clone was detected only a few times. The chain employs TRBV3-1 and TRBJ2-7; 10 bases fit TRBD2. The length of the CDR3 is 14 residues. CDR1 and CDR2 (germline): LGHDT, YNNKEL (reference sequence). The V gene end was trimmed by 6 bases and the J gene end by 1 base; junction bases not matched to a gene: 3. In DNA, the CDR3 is TGTGCCAGCAGACCAGCGGGAGGGTCCTACGAGCAGTACTTC. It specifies CASRPAGGSYEQYF.

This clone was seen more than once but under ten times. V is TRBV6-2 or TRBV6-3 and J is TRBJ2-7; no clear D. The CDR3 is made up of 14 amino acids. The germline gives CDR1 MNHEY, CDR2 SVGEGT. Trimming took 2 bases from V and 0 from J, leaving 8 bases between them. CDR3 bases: TGTGCCAGCAGTTACGGCGAGATCTCCTACGAGCAGTACTTC. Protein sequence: CASSYGEISYEQYF.

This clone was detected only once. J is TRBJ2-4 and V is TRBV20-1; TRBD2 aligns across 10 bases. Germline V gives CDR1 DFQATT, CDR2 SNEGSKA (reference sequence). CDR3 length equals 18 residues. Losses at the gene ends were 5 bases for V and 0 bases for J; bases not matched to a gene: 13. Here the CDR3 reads CSAGRLRTSGLAKNIQYF. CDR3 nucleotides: TGCAGTGCTGGAAGACTCCGGACTAGCGGATTAGCCAAAAACATTCAGTACTTC.

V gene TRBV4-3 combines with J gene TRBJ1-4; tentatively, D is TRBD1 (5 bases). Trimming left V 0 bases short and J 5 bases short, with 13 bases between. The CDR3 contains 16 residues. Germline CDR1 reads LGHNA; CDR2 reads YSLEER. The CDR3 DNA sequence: TGCGCCAGCAGCCAAGAATTGTGGGGGGAGAATGAAAAACTGTTTTTT. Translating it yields CASSQELWGENEKLFF.

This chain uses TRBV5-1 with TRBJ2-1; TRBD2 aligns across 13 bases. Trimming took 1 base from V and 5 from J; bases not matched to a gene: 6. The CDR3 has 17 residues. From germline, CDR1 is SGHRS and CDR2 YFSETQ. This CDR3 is CASSLRLAGGGDNEQFF. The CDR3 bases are TGCGCCAGCAGCTTGCGACTAGCGGGAGGTGGGGACAATGAGCAGTTCTTC.